Following are 28 T cell receptor beta chains from one sample sequenced in a study of OX40 agonist ivuxolimab in advanced cancers. The method was immunoSEQ multiplex PCR; TCRdb's version includes in-frame clones alone and lacks a portion of them. There are approximately 49,000 clones in the sample; around 80% occur only once, and 1.5% to 2% lies in the top ten. The material sequenced was CD4+ or CD8+ T cells sorted from blood, taken in a trial of the OX40 agonist ivuxolimab. These receptors all stem from an adult with an advanced solid tumor such as melanoma, head and neck, liver or kidney cancer.

This sequence joins TRBV5-1 and TRBJ1-1; D gene ambiguous. With 4 bases removed from V and 4 bases from J, the gap between germline ends came to 17 bases. CDR3 length equals 15 residues. Germline CDR1 is SGHRS and CDR2 is YFSETQ. CDR3 nucleotide sequence: TGCGCCAGCAGCCCCAATTCTTTGGGGATCACTGAAGCTTTCTTT. The encoded protein is CASSPNSLGITEAFF. The full variable domain, rest sourced from reference TRBV5-1 and TRBJ1-1, is KAGVTQTPRYLIKTRGQQVTLSCSPISGHRSVSWYQQTPGQGLQFLFEYFSETQRNKGNFPGRFSGRQFSNSRSEMNVSTLELGDSALYLCASSPNSLGITEAFFGQGTRLTVV.

J is TRBJ2-1 and V is TRBV11-3; 12 bases fit TRBD2. The CDR3 has 16 residues. CDR1 and CDR2 from the germline V gene are SGHNT and YENEEA. V was clipped by 5 bases and J by 7 bases; unmatched bases: 9. The CDR3 region has the DNA TGTGCCAGCAGCACAAGGACTAGCGGGGTCGTAAATGAGCAGTTCTTC. Amino acid sequence: CASSTRTSGVVNEQFF.

The V and J genes are TRBV28 and TRBJ2-1; 10 bases are a match to TRBD2. The CDR3 extends over 16 amino acids. CDR1 and CDR2 (germline): MDHEN, SYDVKM. V lost 6 bases to trimming and J lost 7 bases; unmatched junction nucleotides: 12. The CDR3: CASSQILAGAYNEQFF. CDR3 bases: TGTGCCAGCAGCCAGATTCTAGCGGGAGCATATAATGAGCAGTTCTTC.

This clone was seen more than once but under ten times. The chain joins TRBV5-5 to TRBJ1-4; no clear D gene. Germline CDR1 reads SGHKS; CDR2 reads YYEKEE (reference sequence). The CDR3 length is 15 residues. V lost 0 bases, J lost 4 bases, and 10 bases lay in between. CDR3 in amino acids: CASSLAPTGNEKLFF. The CDR3 DNA reads as TGTGCCAGCAGCTTGGCACCGACGGGTAATGAAAAACTGTTTTTT.

The gene calls are TRBV27 and TRBJ2-5; TRBD1 or TRBD2 may be the D gene (5 bases each). Trimming took 7 bases from V and 7 from J, leaving 10 bases between them. CDR1 is MNHEY, CDR2 SMNVEV, per germline (reference sequence). The CDR3 loop spans 11 amino acids. As DNA, the CDR3 is TGTGCCAGCACTCACGGGACGACCCAGTACTTC. Its translation is CASTHGTTQYF.

The chain links TRBV19 to TRBJ2-1; TRBD2 matches 8 bases. V was pared by 6 bases and J by 7 bases, with 11 bases of the junction left unmatched. The CDR3 has 15 amino acids. Germline-derived CDR1 and CDR2 are LNHDA and SQIVND (reference sequence). The CDR3 nucleotides read TGTGCCAGTAGCCCCTGGGGTTTAGCGGGAAATGAGCAGTTCTTC. It codes for CASSPWGLAGNEQFF.

The chain couples TRBV29-1 to TRBJ2-5; 9 nucleotides match TRBD1. The CDR3 consists of 12 residues. The germline V gene encodes CDR1 SQVTM and CDR2 ANQGSEA. V lost 6 bases, J lost 5 bases, and 4 bases stayed unmatched. Here the CDR3 DNA reads TGCAGCGTCCTGACAGGGGGGGAGACCCAGTACTTC. Translated, it gives CSVLTGGETQYF. Looking up the rest from reference TRBV29-1 and TRBJ2-5 gives the full variable domain: SAVISQKPSRDICQRGTSLTIQCQVDSQVTMMFWYRQQPGQSLTLIATANQGSEATYESGFVIDKFPISRPNLTFSTLTVSNMSPEDSSIYLCSVLTGGETQYFGPGTRLLVL.

V usage is TRBV28 and J usage is TRBJ2-3; the D call may be TRBD1 or TRBD2 (5 bases each). The CDR3 totals 16 residues. V was shortened by 2 bases and J by 4 bases, with 16 bases between the two germline ends. Per germline, CDR1 MDHEN and CDR2 SYDVKM. The CDR3 loop is CASSLDPGRRSDTQYF. The DNA of the CDR3 is TGTGCCAGCAGTTTAGACCCGGGACGGCGATCAGATACGCAGTATTTT.

This clone was picked up a small number of times. V gene TRBV5-4 combines with J gene TRBJ2-5; TRBD2 matches 16 bases. Per the germline V gene, CDR1 is SGHNT and CDR2 is YYREEE (reference sequence). CDR3 length: 17 amino acids. The trim removed 4 bases at V and 5 bases at J, leaving 8 bases unmatched. This CDR3 reads CASSPGGLAGGPETQYF. The CDR3 DNA reads TGTGCCAGCAGCCCGGGGGGACTAGCGGGAGGGCCTGAGACCCAGTACTTC.

This clone has just a few counts. This chain links TRBV7-6 with TRBJ2-2, with D tentatively TRBD2 (6 bases). This CDR3 region has 17 residues. V dropped 4 bases and J dropped 0 bases, with 15 bases sitting between them. From germline, CDR1 is SGHVS and CDR2 FNYEAQ. In DNA, the CDR3 is TGTGCCAGCAGCTCCTATAGCGGCTACGCGAACACCGGGGAGCTGTTTTTT. Protein product: CASSSYSGYANTGELFF.

The chain carries TRBV28 and TRBJ2-5; 8 nucleotides agree with TRBD2. The V segment lost 8 bases and the J segment 9 bases; nucleotides outside the gene matches: 11. Germline V lookup: CDR1 MDHEN, CDR2 SYDVKM. The CDR3 covers 13 residues. DNA for the CDR3: TGTGCCAGCGGGAAATACGGGAGGGAGGCCCAGTACTTC. Translation gives CASGKYGREAQYF. Looking up the rest from reference TRBV28 and TRBJ2-5 gives the full variable domain: DVKVTQSSRYLVKRTGEKVFLECVQDMDHENMFWYRQDPGLGLRLIYFSYDVKMKEKGDIPEGYSVSREKKERFSLILESASTNQTSMYLCASGKYGREAQYFGPGTRLLVL.

This clone showed up just once. The V gene is TRBV7-2, the J gene TRBJ2-7; 10 nucleotides agree with TRBD2. The ends lost 5 bases at V and 6 bases at J; junction bases unmatched: 10. CDR1 and CDR2 from the germline V gene are SGHTA and FQGNSA. This CDR3 has 15 amino acids. The CDR3 region is CASSSQREGPIEQYF. CDR3 in DNA: TGTGCCAGCAGCAGCCAGCGGGAGGGCCCAATCGAGCAGTACTTC. The complete variable domain, with remaining parts taken from reference TRBV7-2 and TRBJ2-7, reads GAGVSQSPSNKVTEKGKDVELRCDPISGHTALYWYRQSLGQGLEFLIYFQGNSAPDKSGLPSDRFSAERTGGSVSTLTIQRTQQEDSAVYLCASSSQREGPIEQYFGPGTRLTVT.

This clone has more than one count but fewer than ten. The chain employs TRBV7-9 and TRBJ1-1; no clear D. Germline CDR1 reads SEHNR; CDR2 reads FQNEAQ (reference sequence). The CDR3 is made up of 12 amino acids. V dropped 1 base and J dropped 12 bases, with 12 bases sitting between them. The CDR3 nucleotides read TGTGCCAGCAGCTTAGAAACCCTGAGCTCTTTCTTT. As protein: CASSLETLSSFF.

This chain connects TRBV25-1 to TRBJ2-2, with 8 bases aligning to TRBD1. Losses at the gene ends were 8 bases for V and 5 bases for J; bases not matched to a gene: 13. The CDR3 loop spans 16 amino acids. Germline CDR1 MGHDK, CDR2 SYGVNS. The chain's CDR3 is CASPPRTGGNTGELFF. The CDR3 coding sequence is TGTGCCAGCCCCCCCCGAACAGGGGGAAATACCGGGGAGCTGTTTTTT.

This chain connects TRBV11-2 to TRBJ2-3; TRBD1 matches 9 bases. The CDR3 sequence is 15 residues long. The junction had 1 base not matched to a gene; V was cut back by 3 bases and J by 0 bases. Germline CDR1 and CDR2: SGHAT and FQNNGV. The DNA of the CDR3 is TGTGCCAGCAGCTTGGGACAGGGAAGCACAGATACGCAGTATTTT. It translates to CASSLGQGSTDTQYF.

The chain recombines TRBV27 with TRBJ1-2; D unresolved. CDR1 and CDR2 from the germline V gene are MNHEY and SMNVEV (reference sequence). The CDR3 covers 14 residues. Trimming shortened V by 4 bases and J by 6 bases, and 15 bases separated the two germline ends. The CDR3 reads CASSSIALQHGYTF. As DNA, the CDR3 is TGTGCCAGCAGTTCCATTGCGCTTCAACATGGCTACACCTTC.

This clone appeared once. The V call is TRBV28, the J call TRBJ1-2, with 9 bases matching TRBD1. Germline trimming cut 5 bases from V and 5 bases from J; bases unmatched to any gene: 6. The CDR3 runs to 14 residues. In germline, CDR1 is MDHEN, CDR2 SYDVKM. The CDR3 loop reads CASSDTGTGYGYTF. DNA of the CDR3: TGTGCCAGCAGTGATACCGGGACAGGGTATGGCTACACCTTC.

The chain combines TRBV4-3 with TRBJ2-4; no definite D call. Per germline, CDR1 LGHNA and CDR2 YSLEER. V lost 0 bases and J 6 bases, leaving 6 bases between the germline ends. The CDR3 contains 13 residues. The CDR3: CASSQDPRNIQYF. In nucleotides, the CDR3 is TGCGCCAGCAGCCAAGATCCTCGAAACATTCAGTACTTC.

The chain carries TRBV9 and TRBJ1-3; the D gene is possibly TRBD1 (6 bases). Trimming cost V 4 bases and J 0 bases, with 14 bases left between them. There are 16 residues in the CDR3. Germline values: CDR1 SGDLS, CDR2 YYNGEE. CDR3 sequence reads: CASSPATGSSGNTIYF. The CDR3 DNA is TGTGCCAGCAGCCCCGCAACAGGGAGCTCTGGAAACACCATATATTTT.

This chain joins TRBV30 and TRBJ2-7; 8 bases line up with TRBD2. This CDR3 has 13 amino acids. The junction had 5 bases not matched to a gene; V was cut back by 4 bases and J by 3 bases. CDR1 is GTSNPN, CDR2 SVGIG, per germline (reference sequence). For the CDR3, the DNA is TGTGCCTGGACCCCCGGGGGGGACTACGAGCAGTACTTC. Its protein is CAWTPGGDYEQYF.

The rearrangement joins TRBV10-3 to TRBJ2-5, with 7 bases that match TRBD1. This CDR3 is 14 amino acids long. Germline values: CDR1 ENHRY, CDR2 SYGVKD. V lost 5 bases, J lost 1 base, and 4 bases stayed unmatched. Here the CDR3 DNA reads TGTGCCATCAGTCAGGGGGACACCCAAGAGACCCAGTACTTC. The encoded protein is CAISQGDTQETQYF.

The J gene is TRBJ1-3, the V gene TRBV28; 7 bases are shared with TRBD1. The V segment lost 3 bases and the J segment 6 bases; nucleotides outside the gene matches: 8. Germline V lookup: CDR1 MDHEN, CDR2 SYDVKM. The CDR3 consists of 15 residues. CDR3 sequence: CASSFGDRRLNTIYF. The CDR3 nucleotides read TGTGCCAGCAGTTTTGGGGACAGAAGACTAAACACCATATATTTT.

This clone has a handful of counts. The rearrangement uses TRBV5-1 and TRBJ2-7; D is perhaps TRBD1 or TRBD2 (5 bases each). Deletions cut 4 bases from V and 3 bases from J, with 26 bases between. The length of the CDR3 is 18 residues. The germline CDR1 and CDR2 sequences are SGHRS and YFSETQ. The CDR3: CASSLRGGTSNMFYEQYF. The CDR3 DNA reads as TGCGCCAGCAGCCTACGTGGGGGAACGAGTAACATGTTCTACGAGCAGTACTTC.

The chain links TRBV28 to TRBJ1-1, with TRBD1 as a possible D gene (5 bases). This CDR3 contains 14 residues. V gave up 5 bases and J gave up 1 base, with 11 bases separating them. The germline V gene encodes CDR1 MDHEN and CDR2 SYDVKM. DNA for the CDR3: TGTGCCAGCAGTCCATACAGGACGAACACTGAAGCTTTCTTT. Protein sequence: CASSPYRTNTEAFF.

The chain couples TRBV11-2 to TRBJ2-7; 11 nucleotides agree with TRBD2. Germline CDR1 and CDR2: SGHAT and FQNNGV. After removal of 5 bases from V and 1 base from J, the junction contained 7 bases not matched to a gene. This CDR3 comprises 16 residues. The CDR3: CASSIAGGPISYEQYF. The CDR3 DNA reads TGTGCCAGCAGCATAGCGGGAGGGCCAATTTCCTACGAGCAGTACTTC.

This clone was seen a single time. The rearrangement links TRBV15 to TRBJ2-7, with D perhaps TRBD2 (5 bases). The V gene lost 9 bases and the J gene lost 5 bases, with 20 bases spanning the gap. The CDR3 covers 14 residues. CDR1 is LNHNV, CDR2 YYDKDF, per germline (reference sequence). CDR3 DNA: TGTGCCACAGCTCCTCCGAGGGAAAGGAACGAGCAGTACTTC. It translates to CATAPPRERNEQYF.

CDR3 amino acids: CASSSKGDFQETQYF. For the CDR3, the DNA is TGTGCCAGCAGCTCTAAAGGGGACTTTCAAGAGACCCAGTACTTC. The rearrangement uses TRBV5-4 and TRBJ2-5; possible D gene TRBD2, 6 bases. CDR3 length: 15 residues. Germline loops: CDR1 SGHNT, CDR2 YYREEE (reference sequence). Trimming took off 3 bases at V and 2 bases at J, with 14 bases between the two ends.

The chain joins TRBV5-4 to TRBJ2-1, with 7 bases lining up with TRBD2. The length of the CDR3 is 16 residues. The V gene end was trimmed by 5 bases and the J gene end by 5 bases; junction bases not matched to a gene: 13. Germline CDR1 SGHNT, CDR2 YYREEE (reference sequence). CDR3 sequence reads: CASSPDLGGEDNEQFF. The CDR3 DNA is TGTGCCAGCAGTCCGGACTTGGGGGGGGAGGACAATGAGCAGTTCTTC.